The table lists the clone carrying this T cell receptor beta chain with a few counts. The sample originates from a study of blood T cell repertoires in COVID-19. For the study at large: Donors in the United States, Italy and Spain gave samples during acute or convalescent COVID-19. PBMCs, B-cell-depleted T cells, or T cells were the source of the cDNA or gDNA that made up the material.

CDR1 and CDR2 (germline): LNHDA, SQIVND (reference sequence). V trimming: 7 bases; J trimming: 0 bases; junction bases outside the gene matches: 7. CDR3 length: 17 amino acids. The data were produced by immunoSEQ multiplex PCR, yet TCRdb's version contains in-frame clones alone and is incomplete. The profile shows about 490,000 clones, 80% to 90% of them singletons. The chain is built from TRBV19 and TRBJ2-6, with TRBD1 matching 9 bases. Material for sequencing was peripheral blood. This sequence originates from a human donor in a cohort sampled during active COVID-19. The DNA for the CDR3 is TGTGCCAGTACCCCGGGACAGGGCTACTCTGGGGCCAACGTCCTGACTTTC. It translates to CASTPGQGYSGANVLTF.